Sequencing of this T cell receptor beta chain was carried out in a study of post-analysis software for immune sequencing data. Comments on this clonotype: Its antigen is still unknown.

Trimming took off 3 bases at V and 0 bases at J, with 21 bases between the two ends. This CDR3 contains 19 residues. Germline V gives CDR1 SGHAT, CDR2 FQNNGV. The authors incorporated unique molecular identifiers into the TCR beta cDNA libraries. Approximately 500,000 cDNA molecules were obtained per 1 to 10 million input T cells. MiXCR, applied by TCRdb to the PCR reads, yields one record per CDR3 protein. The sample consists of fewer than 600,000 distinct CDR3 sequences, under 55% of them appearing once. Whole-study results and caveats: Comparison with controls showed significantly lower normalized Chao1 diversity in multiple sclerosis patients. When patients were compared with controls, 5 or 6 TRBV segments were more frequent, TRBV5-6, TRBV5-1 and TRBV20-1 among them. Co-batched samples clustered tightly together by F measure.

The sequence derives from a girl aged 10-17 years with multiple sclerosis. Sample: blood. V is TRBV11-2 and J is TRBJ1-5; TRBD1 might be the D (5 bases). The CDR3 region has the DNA TGTGCCAGCAGCTTCCTGCTCCGTGACAGAGATAATAGCAATCAGCCCCAGCATTTT. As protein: CASSFLLRDRDNSNQPQHF.